The 16 T cell receptor beta chains reported below all come from one sample, sequenced in a study of control samples from healthy donors and cancer patients. Produced via immunoSEQ multiplex PCR; TCRdb's table is partial and in-frame only. This table has around 100,000 clones, more than 85% appearing once. The sequenced sample consisted of PBMCs. The source is a man aged 60 to 69 with lung cancer.

The CDR3 DNA reads as TGTGCCAGCTCACCACCGGTCGCCATCGGGGACATTCAGTACTTC. This sequence encodes CASSPPVAIGDIQYF. This sequence joins TRBV18 and TRBJ2-4; tentatively, D is TRBD2 (5 bases). V shed 0 bases and J shed 8 bases, with 14 bases lying between them. The CDR3 totals 15 residues. Germline CDR1 and CDR2: KGHSH and LQKENI.

V and J are TRBV29-1 and TRBJ1-1, with D tentatively TRBD1 (5 bases). Trimming pared 4 bases from V and 2 bases from J, leaving 8 bases between. Germline V gene data show CDR1 as SQVTM and CDR2 as ANQGSEA. This CDR3 is built from 12 residues. The DNA for the CDR3 is TGCAGCGTTGGAAGGGACAACACTGAAGCTTTCTTT. This encodes CSVGRDNTEAFF.

The J gene is TRBJ1-3, the V gene TRBV29-1; 9 bases are shared with TRBD1. J gave up 2 bases and V 6 bases, and 11 bases lay outside the gene matches. Germline V gives CDR1 SQVTM, CDR2 ANQGSEA. This CDR3 is built from 16 residues. CDR3 nucleotides: TGCAGCGTGGCGTTTGGGACAGGGTATGCTGGAAACACCATATATTTT. Protein: CSVAFGTGYAGNTIYF.

The gene calls are TRBV29-1 and TRBJ1-2, with 10 bases aligning to TRBD1. Germline trimming cut 1 base from V and 4 bases from J; bases unmatched to any gene: 6. Germline V gene data show CDR1 as SQVTM and CDR2 as ANQGSEA. This CDR3 is 15 amino acids long. CDR3: CSVEGQGARFYGYTF. CDR3 DNA: TGCAGCGTTGAAGGACAGGGGGCGCGGTTCTATGGCTACACCTTC.

The chain is built from TRBV6-5 and TRBJ1-2; 7 bases match TRBD1. Germline V lookup: CDR1 MNHEY, CDR2 SVGAGI. This CDR3 is 15 amino acids long. V lost 6 bases to trimming and J lost 0 bases; unmatched junction nucleotides: 7. The CDR3 nucleotides are TGTGCCAGCAGCCCAAAGAGGGGGCCTAACTATGGCTACACCTTC. Translation: CASSPKRGPNYGYTF.

This rearrangement joins TRBV6-5 to TRBJ1-1; D is perhaps TRBD1 (5 bases). V lost 2 bases, J lost 7 bases, and 11 bases lay in between. Looked up from germline, CDR1 is MNHEY and CDR2 is SVGAGI. The CDR3 consists of 13 residues. CDR3 nucleotides: TGTGCCAGCAGTTACGGGGGGAACCTTGAAGCTTTCTTT. Protein: CASSYGGNLEAFF.

CDR3 DNA sequence: TGTGCCAGCAGTTTAGGGTTAACCCAGCCCCAGCATTTT. Residues: CASSLGLTQPQHF. The gene calls are TRBV27 and TRBJ1-5; no definite D call. The CDR3 runs 13 residues. CDR1 and CDR2 from the germline V gene are MNHEY and SMNVEV (reference sequence). The V end was cut by 2 bases, the J end by 7 bases, with 9 bases between.

This clone was seen only once. The CDR3 region has the DNA TGTGCCAGCAGCTTGGCAGGGGGCTCCTACGAGCAGTACTTC. Protein product: CASSLAGGSYEQYF. The rearrangement joins TRBV11-1 to TRBJ2-7; 7 bases line up with TRBD1. V shed 3 bases, J shed 0 bases, and the junction held 2 bases outside the gene matches. CDR1 is SGHAT, CDR2 FQDESV, per germline (reference sequence). CDR3 size: 14 residues.

V usage is TRBV6-5 and J usage is TRBJ2-3; the match to TRBD2 covers 10 bases. The CDR3 totals 14 residues. CDR1 and CDR2 from the germline V gene are MNHEY and SVGAGI. J gave up 5 bases and V 6 bases, and 5 bases lay outside the gene matches. The CDR3: CASRALAGLDTQYF. The CDR3 DNA reads as TGTGCCAGCAGGGCACTAGCGGGGTTAGATACGCAGTATTTT.

The chain uses TRBV5-4 and TRBJ2-3; TRBD2 agrees at 13 bases. The germline V gene encodes CDR1 SGHNT and CDR2 YYREEE (reference sequence). V lost 3 bases to trimming and J lost 6 bases; unmatched junction nucleotides: 7. This CDR3 is 16 amino acids long. Here the CDR3 DNA reads TGTGCCAGCAGCTGGCCGGGACTAGCGGGGATGGATACGCAGTATTTT. Translated, it gives CASSWPGLAGMDTQYF. Drawing the rest from reference TRBV5-4 and TRBJ2-3, the complete variable domain is ETGVTQSPTHLIKTRGQQVTLRCSSQSGHNTVSWYQQALGQGPQFIFQYYREEENGRGNFPPRFSGLQFPNYSSELNVNALELDDSALYLCASSWPGLAGMDTQYFGPGTRLTVL.

The rearrangement links TRBV6-6 to TRBJ2-3; the D is unclear. The V gene's germline CDR1 is MNHNY and CDR2 SVGAGI (reference sequence). The CDR3 runs 13 residues. Trimming took 5 bases from V and 1 from J, leaving 7 bases between them. CDR3 residues: CASSPTGTDTQYF. CDR3 nucleotide sequence: TGTGCCAGCAGTCCGACTGGCACAGATACGCAGTATTTT.

The chain combines TRBV3-1 (or the pseudogene TRBV3-2) with TRBJ2-3, with a weak D call TRBD2 (7 bases). CDR3 size: 16 residues. Germline V CDR1 and CDR2: LGHDT, YNNKEL (reference sequence). The germline V and J ends were trimmed by 4 bases and 3 bases, with 17 bases remaining between them. CDR3 DNA sequence: TGTGCCAGCAGCCCAGGGGTGGGGGGGTGGACAGATACGCAGTATTTT. Amino acid sequence: CASSPGVGGWTDTQYF.

V usage is TRBV15 and J usage is TRBJ1-6, with a tentative D call TRBD1 (5 bases). V was cut by 3 bases and J by 7 bases, with 16 bases left in between. Looked up from germline, CDR1 is LNHNV and CDR2 is YYDKDF (reference sequence). The CDR3 totals 16 residues. CDR3 DNA sequence: TGTGCCACCAGCAGGCCTGGCCAGGGAGGAAATTCACCCCTCCACTTT. Translation: CATSRPGQGGNSPLHF.

The rearrangement uses TRBV3-1 (or the pseudogene TRBV3-2) and TRBJ2-2; D might be TRBD1 (5 bases). The germline V gene encodes CDR1 LGHDT and CDR2 YNNKEL (reference sequence). V lost 4 bases, J lost 4 bases, and 7 bases lay in between. This CDR3 is built from 13 residues. The CDR3 sequence: CASSLQGTGELFF. The CDR3 DNA is TGTGCCAGCAGCCTGCAGGGCACCGGGGAGCTGTTTTTT.

This clone was counted only a few times. This sample includes further DNA sequences coding for the same CDR3. This chain uses TRBV15 with TRBJ2-1, with 12 bases that match TRBD2. Germline V gene sequence: CDR1 LNHNV, CDR2 YYDKDF (reference sequence). The CDR3 contains 16 residues. The junction had 10 bases not matched to a gene; V was cut back by 6 bases and J by 7 bases. CDR3 protein: CATRASGGVRMNEQFF. The CDR3 DNA sequence: TGTGCCACCAGGGCTAGCGGGGGGGTAAGGATGAATGAGCAGTTCTTC.

The CDR3: CASTQQGGTEAFF. As DNA, the CDR3 is TGTGCCAGCACCCAACAGGGTGGAACTGAAGCTTTCTTT. The rearrangement joins TRBV11-2 to TRBJ1-1; weak D call: TRBD1 (6 bases). Germline-derived CDR1 and CDR2 are SGHAT and FQNNGV. V gave up 7 bases and J gave up 5 bases, with 14 bases separating them. The CDR3 covers 13 residues.